This TCR beta chain was captured in a study of cytomegalovirus exposure and HLA in healthy donors. The PCR employed 60 Vbeta primers together with 13 Jbeta primers. Clones were read by immunoSEQ multiplex PCR, and TCRdb kept only the in-frame ones, dropping some. The data show hundreds of thousands of clones, approximately 88% seen once. The TCR comes from a boy younger than 10 in good health and CMV-seronegative. Sequenced material: PBMCs.

The CDR3 coding sequence is TGTGCCAGCAGCTTAGGCCGGGTAGAGTTGACAGATACGCAGTATTTT. This sequence encodes CASSLGRVELTDTQYF. The chain has TRBV7-9 and TRBJ2-3; D is uncertain. V was trimmed by 1 base and J by 3 bases, leaving 14 bases between them. The germline CDR1 and CDR2 sequences are SEHNR and FQNEAQ (reference sequence). CDR3 size: 16 residues.